These 22 T cell receptor beta chains came from one sample sequenced in a study of identical twins. TCRdb re-analysed the 5' RACE reads in MiXCR, keeping a single row per CDR3 protein. Seen here are about 520,000 distinct CDR3 sequences, under 25% observed once, and the top ten hold approximately 0.95%. These same records also appear under a second study, on T cells expressing NK-cell markers.

Material: CD4+ T cells sorted from blood. The origin of the receptors is a woman younger than 30 in good health.

The CDR3 sequence is CSATGGARGTDTQYF. CDR3 DNA sequence: TGCAGCGCTACGGGGGGGGCTCGAGGGACAGATACGCAGTATTTT. This rearrangement joins TRBV29-1 to TRBJ2-3; 8 bases match TRBD2. The J segment lost 3 bases and the V segment lost 7 bases, leaving 12 bases of the junction unmatched. Germline CDR1 reads SQVTM; CDR2 reads ANQGSEA. This CDR3 is built from 15 residues.

V is TRBV10-2 and J is TRBJ2-1, with TRBD1 matching 8 bases. The CDR3 runs to 16 residues. V shed 5 bases, J shed 2 bases, and the junction held 8 bases outside the gene matches. Germline assignment: CDR1 WSHSY and CDR2 SAAADI. CDR3 sequence: CASSRGQGAPYNEQFF. CDR3 nucleotide sequence: TGCGCCAGCAGTCGAGGGCAGGGGGCACCCTACAATGAGCAGTTCTTC.

J is TRBJ1-1 and V is TRBV20-1; tentative D call: TRBD1 (6 bases). Trimming stripped 6 bases from V and 5 bases from J, with 16 bases between. Germline lookup yields CDR1 DFQATT and CDR2 SNEGSKA (reference sequence). CDR3 length: 13 amino acids. CDR3: CSAVGGRGTEAFF. The DNA of the CDR3 is TGCAGTGCGGTGGGGGGGCGAGGTACTGAAGCTTTCTTT.

In this sample, this clonotype turned up a few times. This chain uses TRBV2 with TRBJ1-1; D gene uncertain. The germline gives CDR1 SNHLY, CDR2 FYNNEI. The CDR3 is 13 amino acids. Trimming removed 5 bases from V and 5 bases from J, with 12 bases in between. The CDR3 reads CASSSGPGTEAFF. The CDR3, as DNA: TGTGCCAGCAGTTCCGGACCTGGTACTGAAGCTTTCTTT.

The chain has TRBV29-1 and TRBJ2-1; maybe TRBD2 (6 bases). Germline CDR1 SQVTM, CDR2 ANQGSEA. V shed 6 bases and J shed 4 bases, with 7 bases lying between them. The CDR3 length is 11 residues. Here the CDR3 reads CSVGTYNEQFF. The CDR3 region has the DNA TGCAGCGTCGGGACTTACAATGAGCAGTTCTTC.

The V call is TRBV10-3, the J call TRBJ1-1; D is perhaps TRBD1 (5 bases). The germline gives CDR1 ENHRY, CDR2 SYGVKD. V shed 4 bases and J shed 0 bases, with 9 bases lying between them. The CDR3 contains 14 residues. CDR3 sequence: CAISAETVNTEAFF. The DNA for the CDR3 is TGTGCCATCAGTGCGGAGACAGTGAACACTGAAGCTTTCTTT.

The chain links TRBV7-2 to TRBJ2-7; TRBD1 is a possible D gene (6 bases). Germline-derived CDR1 and CDR2 are SGHTA and FQGNSA. With 6 bases removed from V and 1 base from J, the gap between germline ends came to 16 bases. There are 15 residues in the CDR3. CDR3 nucleotide sequence: TGTGCCAGCAGTCTAAGGACAGAAAAATCCTACGAGCAGTACTTC. Translated: CASSLRTEKSYEQYF.

For the CDR3, the DNA is TGTGCCAGCAGTTACCAGCGGGGCGAGCAGTACTTC. Translated, it gives CASSYQRGEQYF. This chain connects TRBV6-2 or TRBV6-3 to TRBJ2-7; 7 bases line up with TRBD2. J lost 6 bases, V lost 2 bases, and 1 base had no gene match. The CDR3 runs to 12 residues. Germline V lookup: CDR1 MNHEY, CDR2 SVGEGT.

This clonotype has more than one count but fewer than ten. This rearrangement joins TRBV5-1 to TRBJ1-3; TRBD1 is a possible D gene (5 bases). The CDR3 is 14 residues long. Germline CDR1 SGHRS, CDR2 YFSETQ. Trimming removed 0 bases at V and 7 bases at J, with 11 bases between. In nucleotides, the CDR3 is TGCGCCAGCAGCTTGGGACAGTCATCGAACACCATATATTTT. It yields the protein CASSLGQSSNTIYF.

The V call is TRBV6-1, the J call TRBJ2-1; 9 positions match TRBD1. V lost 6 bases to trimming and J lost 4 bases; unmatched junction nucleotides: 10. The CDR3 runs to 16 residues. Germline V lookup: CDR1 MNHNS, CDR2 SASEGT. CDR3 DNA: TGTGCCAGCAGCCGTGGCGGGACAGGGAATTACAATGAGCAGTTCTTC. This codes for CASSRGGTGNYNEQFF.

The V and J genes are TRBV6-1 and TRBJ2-6; D not certain. The CDR3 length is 16 residues. Germline V gives CDR1 MNHNS, CDR2 SASEGT. Trimming stripped 6 bases from V and 6 bases from J, with 18 bases between. CDR3: CASSAPRWRAANVLTF. CDR3 bases: TGTGCCAGCAGCGCCCCGCGTTGGCGTGCGGCCAACGTCCTGACTTTC.

V and J are TRBV7-9 and TRBJ2-3; D not resolved. Trimming took off 3 bases at V and 1 base at J, with 8 bases between the two ends. Germline V gene lookup returns CDR1 SEHNR and CDR2 FQNEAQ (reference sequence). CDR3 length: 14 amino acids. The CDR3 sequence: CASSFGAGTDTQYF. The CDR3 region has the DNA TGTGCCAGCAGCTTTGGTGCCGGCACAGATACGCAGTATTTT.

This clonotype was observed at least ten times. This chain links TRBV7-2 with TRBJ1-1; 7 bases fit TRBD1. The CDR3 length is 13 residues. V trimming: 5 bases; J trimming: 5 bases; junction bases outside the gene matches: 5. CDR1 SGHTA and CDR2 FQGNSA come from the germline V gene. This CDR3 is CASSPDRVTEAFF. The CDR3, as DNA: TGTGCCAGCAGCCCAGACAGGGTAACTGAAGCTTTCTTT.

V and J are TRBV25-1 and TRBJ2-2, with TRBD2 identical over 7 bases. The J segment lost 5 bases and the V segment lost 6 bases, leaving 6 bases of the junction unmatched. CDR3 length: 14 amino acids. Per germline, CDR1 MGHDK and CDR2 SYGVNS. CDR3 residues: CASRGQGGTGELFF. The CDR3, as DNA: TGTGCCAGCAGGGGTCAGGGAGGGACCGGGGAGCTGTTTTTT.

This clonotype was recorded many times. The rearrangement links TRBV25-1 to TRBJ2-1, with D unresolved. This CDR3 comprises 14 residues. Germline assignment: CDR1 MGHDK and CDR2 SYGVNS. V was cut by 3 bases and J by 2 bases, with 8 bases left in between. CDR3 sequence (DNA): TGTGCCAGCAGTGAGTGGACCACCTACAATGAGCAGTTCTTC. Translation: CASSEWTTYNEQFF.

This clonotype was counted a few times. The genes are TRBV5-1 and TRBJ1-1; D not resolved. The CDR3 loop spans 13 amino acids. The V end lost 7 bases, the J end lost 4 bases, and 14 bases lay between the germline ends. The germline CDR1 and CDR2 sequences are SGHRS and YFSETQ. CDR3 nucleotides: TGCGCCAGCTCGAGGATAGCAGGCACTGAAGCTTTCTTT. This encodes CASSRIAGTEAFF.

In its sample, this clonotype was seen a few times. The rearrangement uses TRBV20-1 and TRBJ2-3, with TRBD2 matching 12 bases. In germline, CDR1 is DFQATT, CDR2 SNEGSKA (reference sequence). This CDR3 comprises 17 residues. The J segment lost 1 base and the V segment lost 3 bases, leaving 8 bases of the junction unmatched. Here the CDR3 reads CSARPSGRGGRTDTQYF. In nucleotides, the CDR3 is TGCAGTGCTAGGCCTAGCGGGAGGGGAGGTCGCACAGATACGCAGTATTTT.

This chain links TRBV18 with TRBJ2-3; the D is unclear. The CDR3 runs 13 residues. The V and J ends lost 3 bases and 3 bases respectively, with 7 bases between them. Germline CDR1 reads KGHSH; CDR2 reads LQKENI. CDR3 sequence: CASSPALTDTQYF. The CDR3 DNA sequence: TGTGCCAGCTCACCGGCTCTTACAGATACGCAGTATTTT.

The genes are TRBV2 and TRBJ2-1, with 9 bases identical to TRBD2. Trimming removed 2 bases from V and 9 bases from J; junction bases left unmatched: 11. CDR1 and CDR2 from the germline V gene are SNHLY and FYNNEI. CDR3 size: 16 residues. Here the CDR3 reads CASSERGGGGAGEQFF. The CDR3 nucleotides read TGTGCCAGCAGTGAAAGAGGGGGCGGGGGGGCCGGTGAGCAGTTCTTC.

This clonotype has more than one count but fewer than ten. The chain recombines TRBV20-1 with TRBJ1-2, with D tentatively TRBD1 (6 bases). V dropped 0 bases and J dropped 0 bases, with 8 bases sitting between them. The CDR3 loop spans 14 amino acids. Germline CDR1 and CDR2: DFQATT and SNEGSKA (reference sequence). As DNA, the CDR3 is TGCAGTGCTAGAGATGGGACATCTAACTATGGCTACACCTTC. This gives the protein CSARDGTSNYGYTF.

The sample holds a few counts of this clonotype. The chain is built from TRBV12-3 or TRBV12-4 and TRBJ2-7; the match to TRBD2 covers 9 bases. V shed 5 bases and J 2 bases; nucleotides not matched to a gene: 7. The CDR3 contains 15 residues. The CDR3 DNA follows: TGTGCCAGCAGTCCCACTAGCGGGCGTCCCTACGAGCAGTACTTC. Amino acid sequence: CASSPTSGRPYEQYF.

This clonotype was detected only a few times. DNA for the CDR3: TGTGCCAGCAGTTACTCTGCAGGAGAGACCCAGTACTTC. It specifies CASSYSAGETQYF. J is TRBJ2-5 and V is TRBV7-3; unclear D gene. V lost 6 bases to trimming and J lost 4 bases, with 12 bases between them. This CDR3 has 13 residues. CDR1 and CDR2 from the germline V gene are SGHTA and FQGTGA.